What follows are 25 T cell receptor beta chains derived from one specimen sequenced in a study of human T cells and chemical hapten exposure. The time point here: patch test 3, about 24 weeks after DPC sensitization. Treatment in this sample: therapeutic diphenylcyclopropenone sensitization with weekly scalp DPC. TCRdb re-derived calls from the RACE reads in MiXCR, one entry per CDR3 protein. Of 100,000 or so distinct CDR3 sequences in the sample, about 34% were seen once. The sample in question was whole blood, obtained in connection with sensitization to the hapten diphenylcyclopropenone (DPC). The receptors were sampled from a man aged 35-49 years with alopecia areata. Some clones in this sample may be carry-over from other donors' samples.

The chain is built from TRBV24-1 and TRBJ2-2; 7 bases match TRBD1. V was pared by 4 bases and J by 3 bases, with 4 bases of the junction left unmatched. The germline gives CDR1 KGHDR, CDR2 SFDVKD. The CDR3 consists of 15 residues. CDR3 sequence reads: CATSDRTGYTGELFF. The CDR3 DNA is TGTGCCACCAGTGACCGGACAGGCTACACCGGGGAGCTGTTTTTT.

The chain uses TRBV7-2 and TRBJ1-2; D is unclear. Germline CDR1 SGHTA, CDR2 FQGNSA. The CDR3 runs 16 residues. Deletions cut 4 bases from V and 6 bases from J, with 21 bases between. CDR3: CASSSVLAGVRNGYTF. DNA for the CDR3: TGTGCCAGCAGCTCAGTTTTGGCGGGAGTGAGGAATGGCTACACCTTC.

V usage is TRBV11-2 and J usage is TRBJ2-7; perhaps TRBD1 as D (6 bases). With 3 bases removed from V and 4 bases from J, the gap between germline ends came to 7 bases. Germline assignment: CDR1 SGHAT and CDR2 FQNNGV. This CDR3 comprises 12 residues. This CDR3 is CASSFQGYEQYF. The CDR3 bases are TGTGCCAGCAGCTTCCAGGGGTACGAGCAGTACTTC.

Points on this clonotype: An end of the junction does not agree with germline; a read error may underlie this. The chain's CDR3 is CSVEGVTSTSTDTQYF. In nucleotides, the CDR3 is TGCAGCGTCGAAGGGGTAACTAGCACGTCCACAGATACGCAGTATTTT. The rearrangement uses TRBV29-1 and TRBJ2-3; weak D call: TRBD2 (6 bases). The CDR3 spans 16 residues. The germline gives CDR1 SQVTM, CDR2 ANQGSEA.

This clonotype was counted once. V is TRBV20-1 and J is TRBJ2-1; 8 bases fit TRBD2. CDR1 DFQATT and CDR2 SNEGSKA come from the germline V gene (reference sequence). The trim removed 3 bases at V and 10 bases at J, leaving 14 bases unmatched. This CDR3 has 15 residues. DNA for the CDR3: TGCAGTGCTAGCAAGGCTAGCGGGTCGGGCGAGGAGCAGTTCTTC. It specifies CSASKASGSGEEQFF.

V usage is TRBV28 and J usage is TRBJ2-3; D unclear. CDR3 size: 12 residues. The ends were cut back, 6 bases at V and 2 bases at J, with 6 bases in the middle. Germline V gene lookup returns CDR1 MDHEN and CDR2 SYDVKM. In DNA, the CDR3 is TGTGCCAGCAGCCTCCCCACAGATACGCAGTATTTT. It encodes CASSLPTDTQYF.

The chain couples TRBV20-1 to TRBJ2-1; D not resolved. The CDR3 spans 15 residues. V gave up 0 bases and J gave up 2 bases, with 11 bases separating them. Germline V gives CDR1 DFQATT, CDR2 SNEGSKA (reference sequence). The CDR3 here is CSAREGLAPYNEQFF. As DNA, the CDR3 is TGCAGTGCTAGAGAAGGGTTAGCACCCTACAATGAGCAGTTCTTC.

V gene TRBV12-3 or TRBV12-4 combines with J gene TRBJ2-3; no reliable D call. V was trimmed by 4 bases and J by 1 base, leaving 15 bases between them. The CDR3 covers 16 residues. The CDR3 sequence is CASSSPDLSGTDTQYF. Written as DNA, the CDR3 is TGTGCCAGCAGTTCCCCGGACCTTTCTGGCACAGATACGCAGTATTTT.

This clonotype was seen a few times. J is TRBJ2-5 and V is TRBV27, with D hard to call. Per the germline V gene, CDR1 is MNHEY and CDR2 is SMNVEV (reference sequence). With 6 bases removed from V and 1 base from J, the gap between germline ends came to 12 bases. The CDR3 loop spans 14 amino acids. DNA for the CDR3: TGTGCCAGCAGCCTCGCCCAGCGCCAAGAGACCCAGTACTTC. Residues: CASSLAQRQETQYF.

This clonotype was detected only once. The V call is TRBV30, the J call TRBJ2-3; 7 bases agree with TRBD2. Germline V gene lookup returns CDR1 GTSNPN and CDR2 SVGIG (reference sequence). Trimming removed 2 bases from V and 2 bases from J; junction bases left unmatched: 7. The CDR3 is 15 amino acids. CDR3 nucleotides: TGTGCCTGGAGTAGTGCTAGCGGTAACACAGATACGCAGTATTTT. Translating gives CAWSSASGNTDTQYF.

This clonotype was seen more than once but under ten times. V usage is TRBV7-3 and J usage is TRBJ1-1, with a tentative D call TRBD1 (5 bases). Trimming pared 0 bases from V and 5 bases from J, leaving 7 bases between. Germline assignment: CDR1 SGHTA and CDR2 FQGTGA. The CDR3 loop spans 13 amino acids. The CDR3 is CASSLTRVTEAFF. The CDR3 bases are TGTGCCAGCAGCTTAACCAGGGTTACTGAAGCTTTCTTT.

This clonotype was counted a few times. CDR3 protein: CATSETSPTDTQYF. CDR3 coding DNA: TGTGCCACCAGTGAGACTAGTCCCACAGATACGCAGTATTTT. This chain joins TRBV24-1 and TRBJ2-3; D perhaps matches TRBD2 (6 bases). Germline CDR1 KGHDR, CDR2 SFDVKD. The CDR3 length is 14 residues. Trimming took 4 bases from V and 2 from J, leaving 9 bases between them.

The V gene is TRBV6-2 or TRBV6-3, the J gene TRBJ2-2; D call uncertain. The V and J ends lost 2 bases and 6 bases respectively, with 13 bases between them. The length of the CDR3 is 15 residues. The germline CDR1 and CDR2 sequences are MNHEY and SVGEGT. Written as DNA, the CDR3 is TGTGCCAGCAGTTACGTGGAAGGATATTCCGGGGAGCTGTTTTTT. It is translated as CASSYVEGYSGELFF.

The V and J genes are TRBV25-1 and TRBJ2-2; TRBD2 matches at 12 bases. V lost 8 bases and J lost 7; bases outside the gene matches: 8. The CDR3 is 15 residues long. Per germline, CDR1 MGHDK and CDR2 SYGVNS. The CDR3 protein is CASQLAGGHGGELFF. The CDR3 coding sequence is TGTGCCAGCCAACTAGCGGGAGGTCATGGCGGGGAGCTGTTTTTT.

This clonotype appeared a few times. This chain joins TRBV5-1 and TRBJ2-2; TRBD2 is a possible D gene (6 bases). This CDR3 region has 14 residues. Per germline, CDR1 SGHRS and CDR2 YFSETQ. V gave up 4 bases and J gave up 0 bases, with 7 bases separating them. This CDR3 reads CASSRLANTGELFF. In DNA, the CDR3 is TGCGCCAGCAGCCGACTAGCGAACACCGGGGAGCTGTTTTTT.

This clonotype was detected only a few times. This chain connects TRBV6-5 to TRBJ2-1; 11 nucleotides agree with TRBD2. CDR3 length: 18 residues. Germline V gene lookup returns CDR1 MNHEY and CDR2 SVGAGI. Trimming cost V 5 bases and J 4 bases; bases outside gene matches: 13. The CDR3 here is CASSNEILGTSGYNEQFF. In DNA form, the CDR3 reads TGTGCCAGCAGTAACGAGATTTTAGGGACTAGCGGATACAATGAGCAGTTCTTC.

This rearrangement joins TRBV2 to TRBJ1-5; a possible D gene is TRBD1 (6 bases). Trimming left V 1 base short and J 4 bases short, with 8 bases between. In germline, CDR1 is SNHLY, CDR2 FYNNEI. The CDR3 is 14 residues long. The CDR3 DNA follows: TGTGCCAGCAGTGAAGGTAGGGGGAATCAGCCCCAGCATTTT. This codes for CASSEGRGNQPQHF.

This clonotype was counted only a few times. The V gene is TRBV5-1, the J gene TRBJ2-5; 7 bases agree with TRBD1. Germline assignment: CDR1 SGHRS and CDR2 YFSETQ. The CDR3 consists of 14 residues. V shed 4 bases and J 2 bases; nucleotides not matched to a gene: 5. The CDR3, as DNA: TGCGCCAGCAGCGAGGGGACAGCTCAAGAGACCCAGTACTTC. Translating gives CASSEGTAQETQYF. The whole variable domain, filled in from reference TRBV5-1 and TRBJ2-5, reads KAGVTQTPRYLIKTRGQQVTLSCSPISGHRSVSWYQQTPGQGLQFLFEYFSETQRNKGNFPGRFSGRQFSNSRSEMNVSTLELGDSALYLCASSEGTAQETQYFGPGTRLLVL.

Only a few counts were recorded for this clonotype. This rearrangement joins TRBV20-1 to TRBJ1-6, with 9 bases lining up with TRBD1. Germline CDR1 reads DFQATT; CDR2 reads SNEGSKA (reference sequence). The J segment lost 0 bases and the V segment lost 6 bases, leaving 12 bases of the junction unmatched. This CDR3 region has 18 residues. Here the CDR3 reads CSAKVPGQGSSYNSPLHF. DNA for the CDR3: TGCAGTGCCAAGGTCCCGGGACAGGGCAGCTCCTATAATTCACCCCTCCACTTT.

The chain uses TRBV7-9 and TRBJ2-5; D may be TRBD1 or TRBD2 (6 bases each). The ends were cut back, 0 bases at V and 5 bases at J, with 25 bases in the middle. The germline V gene has CDR1 SEHNR and CDR2 FQNEAQ (reference sequence). The CDR3 consists of 19 residues. The CDR3 sequence: CASSLARLRGPPALETQYF. The CDR3 bases are TGTGCCAGCAGCTTAGCGAGGCTTCGGGGGCCCCCGGCCTTGGAGACCCAGTACTTC.

The table lists this clonotype with many counts. One base away lies a much larger clone, so this may be a sequencing read error. The CDR3 loop is CASRLALGGSENLIRKNIQYF. The CDR3 DNA is TGTGCAAGTCGCTTAGCATTGGGCGGGAGCGAGAACCTGATACGTAAAAACATTCAGTACTTC. The chain has TRBV12-2 and TRBJ2-4; the D call in the table, TRBD2, was not verified against the DNA. TRBV12-2 is a pseudogene. This CDR3 has 21 residues.

The rearrangement links TRBV28 to TRBJ2-7, with D hard to call. Germline values: CDR1 MDHEN, CDR2 SYDVKM. The CDR3 covers 13 residues. Trimming pared 3 bases from V and 5 bases from J, leaving 11 bases between. The DNA of the CDR3 is TGTGCCAGCAGTTTCTGGGGTGCGGACGAGCAGTACGTC. Translating it yields CASSFWGADEQYV.

The rearrangement joins TRBV30 to TRBJ2-1; 7 bases align to TRBD2. CDR1 is GTSNPN, CDR2 SVGIG, per germline (reference sequence). With 4 bases clipped from V and 7 bases from J, the junction kept 4 bases outside the gene matches. The CDR3 totals 12 residues. CDR3 residues: CAWTLAENEQFF. CDR3 DNA: TGTGCCTGGACCCTAGCGGAGAATGAGCAGTTCTTC.

As for this clonotype: Germline and junction disagree at one end, which may indicate a read error. The chain couples TRBV20-1 to TRBJ2-3, with 7 bases identical to TRBD2. Per germline, CDR1 DFQATT and CDR2 SNEGSKA (reference sequence). The CDR3 is 15 residues long. CDR3 region: CSARNSGESTDTQYF. The CDR3 bases are TGTAGTGCTAGGAACAGCGGGGAAAGCACAGATACGCAGTATTTT.

The CDR3 reads CASRAGGDEQYF. The CDR3 nucleotides read TGTGCCAGCAGGGCCGGGGGAGACGAGCAGTACTTC. This chain uses TRBV7-9 with TRBJ2-7; perhaps TRBD2 as D (6 bases). Germline V CDR1 and CDR2: SEHNR, FQNEAQ (reference sequence). The length of the CDR3 is 12 residues. The germline V and J ends were trimmed by 6 bases and 5 bases, with 11 bases remaining between them.